Following are 32 T cell receptor beta chains from one sample sequenced in a study of PD-1 blockade in mismatch repair-deficient tumors. Produced via immunoSEQ multiplex PCR; TCRdb's table is partial and in-frame only. This sample yields approximately 120,000 clones, of which more than 85% are seen a single time; roughly 14% belongs to the top ten. This specimen consisted of peripheral blood, obtained 44 weeks after starting pembrolizumab. The source of these receptors is an adult with mismatch repair-deficient cancer.

This clone was found a few times. The chain is built from TRBV19 and TRBJ2-2, with a possible D match to TRBD1 (6 bases). V was pared by 5 bases and J by 1 base, with 14 bases between. This CDR3 has 16 amino acids. Germline-derived CDR1 and CDR2 are LNHDA and SQIVND (reference sequence). The CDR3 DNA reads TGTGCCAGTAGTCCCCTGACAGGCTGGAACACCGGGGAGCTGTTTTTT. This sequence encodes CASSPLTGWNTGELFF.

The genes are TRBV5-1 and TRBJ2-7, with 10 bases lining up with TRBD2. This CDR3 spans 15 amino acids. The germline V gene encodes CDR1 SGHRS and CDR2 YFSETQ. V lost 6 bases to trimming and J lost 0 bases; unmatched junction nucleotides: 6. The CDR3 DNA reads as TGCGCCAGCACGGTCAGCGGGAGGGCCTCCTACGAGCAGTACTTC. Translated, it gives CASTVSGRASYEQYF.

The chain joins TRBV4-2 to TRBJ2-2, with 8 bases identical to TRBD1. Germline loops: CDR1 LGHNA, CDR2 YNFKEQ. The length of the CDR3 is 15 residues. The trim removed 1 base at V and 7 bases at J, leaving 5 bases unmatched. The chain's CDR3 is CASSQVGQGGGELFF. DNA for the CDR3: TGTGCCAGCAGCCAAGTAGGACAGGGTGGCGGGGAGCTGTTTTTT.

The chain couples TRBV5-1 to TRBJ2-7; 9 positions match TRBD2. The V gene's germline CDR1 is SGHRS and CDR2 YFSETQ. CDR3 length: 17 residues. Trimming cost V 2 bases and J 3 bases; bases outside gene matches: 12. Here the CDR3 DNA reads TGCGCCAGCAGCTTAACGGGGGCTAGCGGGATCTTCTACGAGCAGTACTTC. Its translation is CASSLTGASGIFYEQYF.

The chain recombines TRBV27 with TRBJ1-5, with 9 nucleotides matching TRBD1. Germline V CDR1 and CDR2: MNHEY, SMNVEV (reference sequence). The CDR3 length is 15 residues. Trimming at V came to 2 bases and at J to 6 bases, leaving 5 bases not matched to a gene. CDR3 residues: CASSLTGTGFQPQHF. CDR3 coding DNA: TGTGCCAGCAGTTTAACCGGGACAGGGTTTCAGCCCCAGCATTTT.

The chain is built from TRBV11-2 and TRBJ2-5; D gene uncertain. CDR3 length: 19 amino acids. Trimming took 0 bases from V and 0 from J, leaving 20 bases between them. Germline assignment: CDR1 SGHAT and CDR2 FQNNGV. The CDR3 reads CASSLDAPGWRWYQETQYF. In nucleotides, the CDR3 is TGTGCCAGCAGCTTAGATGCTCCGGGTTGGCGGTGGTACCAAGAGACCCAGTACTTC.

V and J are TRBV4-1 and TRBJ1-2; D is ambiguous. CDR3 size: 14 residues. Trimming shortened V by 6 bases and J by 0 bases, and 11 bases separated the two germline ends. The germline CDR1 and CDR2 sequences are MGHRA and YSYEKL. CDR3 sequence reads: CASSHAATNYGYTF. CDR3 nucleotide sequence: TGCGCCAGCAGTCACGCAGCAACTAACTATGGCTACACCTTC.

This clone was picked up a small number of times. This rearrangement joins TRBV28 to TRBJ1-2, with no clear D. The V end was cut by 8 bases, the J end by 6 bases, with 4 bases between. Germline loops: CDR1 MDHEN, CDR2 SYDVKM. This CDR3 spans 9 amino acids. The CDR3 sequence is CASHNGYTF. The CDR3 nucleotides read TGTGCCAGCCACAATGGCTACACCTTC.

This chain links TRBV19 with TRBJ2-1; TRBD1 matches 9 bases. The CDR3 has 15 residues. Trimming took 1 base from V and 7 from J; bases not matched to a gene: 5. CDR1 is LNHDA, CDR2 SQIVND, per germline (reference sequence). The CDR3 DNA follows: TGTGCCAGTAGTATAGGGACAGGGGAAGCGAATGAGCAGTTCTTC. Translated: CASSIGTGEANEQFF.

The CDR3 here is CASSLIPTGELFF. The CDR3, as DNA: TGTGCCAGCAGCTTAATCCCTACCGGGGAGCTGTTTTTT. The rearrangement links TRBV7-2 to TRBJ2-2; D gene ambiguous. The germline V gene has CDR1 SGHTA and CDR2 FQGNSA. The CDR3 is 13 amino acids. Trimming cost V 2 bases and J 5 bases, with 6 bases left between them.

This chain uses TRBV30 with TRBJ2-2, with D perhaps given as TRBD1 or TRBD2 (6 bases each). This CDR3 contains 15 residues. Trimming shortened V by 5 bases and J by 6 bases, and 19 bases separated the two germline ends. Looked up from germline, CDR1 is GTSNPN and CDR2 is SVGIG (reference sequence). This CDR3 is CAWDATGALAGELFF. CDR3 sequence (DNA): TGTGCCTGGGACGCAACGGGGGCCCTGGCCGGGGAGCTGTTTTTT.

The CDR3: CASSPGNQETQYF. CDR3 nucleotides: TGCGCCAGCAGCCCGGGGAACCAAGAGACCCAGTACTTC. The rearrangement links TRBV4-1 to TRBJ2-5, with D possibly TRBD2 on 5 matching bases. There are 13 residues in the CDR3. Trimming took 4 bases from V and 0 from J, leaving 6 bases between them. Germline values: CDR1 MGHRA, CDR2 YSYEKL.

The chain links TRBV10-3 to TRBJ2-7; TRBD2 matches 10 bases. The CDR3 contains 14 residues. V gave up 4 bases and J gave up 6 bases; unmatched junction bases: 6. In germline, CDR1 is ENHRY, CDR2 SYGVKD. CDR3 sequence (DNA): TGTGCCATCAGTGCTACTAGCGGGACGCCCGAGCAGTACTTC. As protein: CAISATSGTPEQYF.

The J gene is TRBJ2-5, the V gene TRBV27; possible D gene TRBD1, 6 bases. The CDR3 covers 15 residues. Trimming stripped 3 bases from V and 5 bases from J, with 16 bases between. The germline V gene encodes CDR1 MNHEY and CDR2 SMNVEV (reference sequence). The DNA of the CDR3 is TGTGCCAGCAGTTTCATGGCAGGGGACGGGGAGACCCAGTACTTC. It yields the protein CASSFMAGDGETQYF.

This clone was observed a single time. The rearrangement uses TRBV28 and TRBJ2-7, with a weak D call TRBD1 (6 bases). CDR3 length: 14 amino acids. Germline CDR1 MDHEN, CDR2 SYDVKM. Trimming left V 1 base short and J 3 bases short, with 10 bases between. CDR3 protein: CASSLSDRYYEQYF. DNA for the CDR3: TGTGCCAGCAGTTTATCGGACAGATACTACGAGCAGTACTTC.

J is TRBJ2-2 and V is TRBV28; 10 bases are shared with TRBD1. The CDR3 is 17 residues long. The J segment lost 6 bases and the V segment lost 2 bases, leaving 9 bases of the junction unmatched. Germline V gene data show CDR1 as MDHEN and CDR2 as SYDVKM. The CDR3 region is CASSLNPNDRGPGELFF. CDR3 nucleotide sequence: TGTGCCAGCAGTTTAAACCCTAACGACAGGGGGCCCGGGGAGCTGTTTTTT.

The chain employs TRBV11-3 and TRBJ2-1; the match to TRBD1 covers 9 bases. This CDR3 comprises 18 residues. The trim removed 1 base at V and 2 bases at J, leaving 9 bases unmatched. Germline values: CDR1 SGHNT, CDR2 YENEEA. The CDR3 reads CASSLGAHWDRAYNEQFF. In DNA, the CDR3 is TGTGCCAGCAGCTTAGGGGCCCATTGGGACAGGGCCTACAATGAGCAGTTCTTC.

This chain links TRBV19 with TRBJ2-3; D is possibly TRBD1 or TRBD2 (5 bases each). Trimming shortened V by 7 bases and J by 2 bases, and 13 bases separated the two germline ends. The CDR3 extends over 14 amino acids. Germline V gene sequence: CDR1 LNHDA, CDR2 SQIVND (reference sequence). CDR3 protein: CASNARDATDTQYF. Here the CDR3 DNA reads TGTGCCAGTAACGCCAGGGACGCCACAGATACGCAGTATTTT.

This chain links TRBV15 with TRBJ1-3; D is perhaps TRBD1 (6 bases). Trimming pared 5 bases from V and 0 bases from J, leaving 23 bases between. The CDR3 covers 19 residues. From germline, CDR1 is LNHNV and CDR2 YYDKDF (reference sequence). The CDR3 region has the DNA TGTGCCACCAGCCGGCGACCGGCACAGGGAAGATACTCTGGAAACACCATATATTTT. Its translation is CATSRRPAQGRYSGNTIYF. The whole variable domain, remainder taken from reference TRBV15 and TRBJ1-3, is DAMVIQNPRYQVTQFGKPVTLSCSQTLNHNVMYWYQQKSSQAPKLLFHYYDKDFNNEADTPDNFQSRRPNTSFCFLDIRSPGLGDTAMYLCATSRRPAQGRYSGNTIYFGEGSWLTVV.

J is TRBJ2-2 and V is TRBV14; D is unresolved. The length of the CDR3 is 14 residues. V gave up 2 bases and J gave up 1 base, with 5 bases separating them. Germline-derived CDR1 and CDR2 are SGHDN and FVKESK. CDR3 in amino acids: CASSQRQNTGELFF. The DNA for the CDR3 is TGTGCCAGCAGCCAAAGACAGAACACCGGGGAGCTGTTTTTT.

The chain carries TRBV7-9 and TRBJ2-1; the D is unclear. Germline V CDR1 and CDR2: SEHNR, FQNEAQ (reference sequence). The ends were cut back, 8 bases at V and 1 base at J, with 12 bases in the middle. This CDR3 comprises 14 residues. The CDR3 here is CASGKTRSYNEQFF. The CDR3 coding sequence is TGTGCCAGCGGCAAAACTCGGTCCTACAATGAGCAGTTCTTC.

V gene TRBV14 combines with J gene TRBJ2-7; no definite D call. The CDR3 spans 12 residues. The V gene lost 8 bases and the J gene lost 0 bases, with 8 bases spanning the gap. Looked up from germline, CDR1 is SGHDN and CDR2 is FVKESK. In DNA form, the CDR3 reads TGTGCCAGCGGGTGGAGCTCCTACGAGCAGTACTTC. This translates into CASGWSSYEQYF.

The rearrangement uses TRBV6-1 and TRBJ2-7; unclear D gene. Trimming took off 2 bases at V and 5 bases at J, with 7 bases between the two ends. The CDR3 totals 12 residues. CDR1 and CDR2 (germline): MNHNS, SASEGT. As DNA, the CDR3 is TGTGCCAGCAGTGAAATGGTCGACGAGCAGTACTTC. Protein: CASSEMVDEQYF.

V usage is TRBV30 and J usage is TRBJ2-3; D unclear. The CDR3 is 13 residues long. CDR1 is GTSNPN, CDR2 SVGIG, per germline (reference sequence). V was cut by 4 bases and J by 0 bases, with 8 bases left in between. CDR3 protein: CAWNSASTDTQYF. DNA of the CDR3: TGTGCCTGGAACTCGGCGAGCACAGATACGCAGTATTTT.

This clone was seen once. This sequence joins TRBV30 and TRBJ2-7; 9 nucleotides match TRBD1. V gave up 3 bases and J gave up 3 bases; unmatched junction bases: 18. The CDR3 sequence is 18 residues long. The germline V gene has CDR1 GTSNPN and CDR2 SVGIG (reference sequence). This chain's CDR3 is CAWSPGQGRLKELYEQYF. CDR3 nucleotides: TGTGCCTGGAGCCCGGGACAGGGCCGACTCAAGGAACTCTACGAGCAGTACTTC.

This rearrangement joins TRBV27 to TRBJ2-3; 8 bases fit TRBD2. Trimming took 1 base from V and 5 from J; bases not matched to a gene: 20. Germline CDR1 MNHEY, CDR2 SMNVEV (reference sequence). This CDR3 comprises 20 residues. The CDR3: CASSLFSFVNWREEGDTQYF. DNA of the CDR3: TGTGCCAGCAGTTTATTCTCTTTTGTGAATTGGCGGGAGGAGGGAGATACGCAGTATTTT.

The V and J genes are TRBV7-9 and TRBJ1-1; the D gene is possibly TRBD1 (5 bases). The CDR3 has 18 amino acids. CDR1 is SEHNR, CDR2 FQNEAQ, per germline (reference sequence). Deletions cut 1 base from V and 9 bases from J, with 27 bases between. In DNA, the CDR3 is TGTGCCAGCAGCTTAGTGGGGGGTGGGATTGGTTTGCCGCTCAAAGCTTTCTTT. It specifies CASSLVGGGIGLPLKAFF.

The rearrangement uses TRBV2 and TRBJ1-1, with D perhaps TRBD1 (5 bases). Germline loops: CDR1 SNHLY, CDR2 FYNNEI. The CDR3 contains 13 residues. V lost 9 bases and J lost 0, with 11 bases in between. CDR3 region: CARQDKMNTEAFF. As DNA, the CDR3 is TGTGCCAGGCAGGACAAGATGAACACTGAAGCTTTCTTT.

V and J are TRBV25-1 and TRBJ2-2; 7 bases agree with TRBD1. The germline V gene has CDR1 MGHDK and CDR2 SYGVNS. V shed 3 bases and J 2 bases; nucleotides not matched to a gene: 12. The CDR3 loop spans 18 amino acids. Here the CDR3 DNA reads TGTGCCAGCAGTGAGAAGGGACAGAGATTAACTAACACCGGGGAGCTGTTTTTT. Amino acid sequence: CASSEKGQRLTNTGELFF.

The chain uses TRBV6-5 and TRBJ1-2; TRBD1 agrees at 8 bases. Germline assignment: CDR1 MNHEY and CDR2 SVGAGI. The V gene end was trimmed by 0 bases and the J gene end by 8 bases; junction bases not matched to a gene: 8. This CDR3 is 15 amino acids long. The CDR3 DNA is TGTGCCAGCAGTTACTCTCCCCAGGGGGCGTTGGGCTACACCTTC. Translation: CASSYSPQGALGYTF.

The rearrangement uses TRBV11-2 and TRBJ2-7, with D possibly being TRBD1 (6 bases). CDR3 length: 13 amino acids. Per the germline V gene, CDR1 is SGHAT and CDR2 is FQNNGV. The germline V and J ends were trimmed by 1 base and 7 bases, with 11 bases remaining between them. CDR3 DNA: TGTGCCAGCAGCTTAGTCGTCAGGGGAGAGCAGTACTTC. It specifies CASSLVVRGEQYF.

This clone was found a few times. The chain uses TRBV19 and TRBJ2-7, with D perhaps TRBD1 (5 bases). The CDR3 has 14 residues. V gave up 1 base and J gave up 2 bases, with 9 bases separating them. Per germline, CDR1 LNHDA and CDR2 SQIVND (reference sequence). The CDR3 coding sequence is TGTGCCAGTAGTATAGCGCAGGGTACCTACGAGCAGTACTTC. Its translation is CASSIAQGTYEQYF.